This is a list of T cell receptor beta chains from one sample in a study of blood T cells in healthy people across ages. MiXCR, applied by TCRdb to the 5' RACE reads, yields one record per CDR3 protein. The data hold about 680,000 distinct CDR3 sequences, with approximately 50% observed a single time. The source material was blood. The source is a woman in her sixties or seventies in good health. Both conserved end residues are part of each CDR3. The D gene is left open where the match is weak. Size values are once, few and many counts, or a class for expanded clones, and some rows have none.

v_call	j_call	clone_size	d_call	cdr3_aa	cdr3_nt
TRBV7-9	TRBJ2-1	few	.	CASSQLYGGEQFF	TGTGCCAGCAGCCAACTGTACGGAGGTGAGCAGTTCTTC
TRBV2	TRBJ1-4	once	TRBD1	CASRATGTENEKLFF	TGTGCCAGCAGAGCCACCGGGACAGAAAATGAAAAACTGTTTTTT
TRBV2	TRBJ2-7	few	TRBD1	CASSLNRGSYEQYF	TGTGCCAGCAGTTTAAACAGGGGTTCCTACGAGCAGTACTTC
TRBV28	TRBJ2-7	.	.	CASSSSGTVGNYEQYF	TGTGCCAGCAGTTCCTCGGGGACTGTTGGTAACTACGAGCAGTACTTC
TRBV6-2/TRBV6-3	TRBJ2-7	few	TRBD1	CASSSGTGFQNSYEQYF	TGTGCCAGCAGTTCCGGGACAGGGTTTCAAAACTCCTACGAGCAGTACTTC
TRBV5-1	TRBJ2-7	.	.	CASSLGISSYEQYF	TGCGCCAGCAGCTTGGGTATCTCGTCCTACGAGCAGTACTTC
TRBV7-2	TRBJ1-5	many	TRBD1	CASSLGGGGGKPQHF	TGTGCCAGCAGCTTAGGAGGGGGCGGCGGCAAGCCCCAGCATTTT
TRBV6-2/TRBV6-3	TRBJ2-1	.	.	CASSSRPLGLTQANEQFF	TGTGCCAGCAGTTCGCGACCGCTGGGTCTGACGCAGGCAAATGAGCAGTTCTTC
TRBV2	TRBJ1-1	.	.	CASSVSGNTEAFF	TGTGCCAGCAGTGTTTCAGGGAACACTGAAGCTTTCTTT
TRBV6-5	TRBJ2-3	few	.	CASSKRTGTDTQYF	TGTGCCAGCAGCAAACGGACAGGCACAGATACGCAGTATTTT
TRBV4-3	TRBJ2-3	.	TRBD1	CASSHTGDFVTDTQYF	TGCGCCAGCAGCCACACAGGGGATTTTGTCACAGATACGCAGTATTTT
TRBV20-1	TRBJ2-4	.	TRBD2	CGARPPGGTSGSRVNIQYF	TGCGGTGCTAGACCTCCGGGCGGGACTAGCGGGAGTCGGGTAAACATTCAGTACTTC
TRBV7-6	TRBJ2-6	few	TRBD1	CASSRSAGTGISGANVLTF	TGTGCCAGCAGCCGAAGTGCCGGGACAGGGATCTCTGGGGCCAACGTCCTGACTTTC
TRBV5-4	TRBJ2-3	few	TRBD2	CASSPKAGDGTDTQYF	TGTGCCAGCAGCCCGAAAGCGGGAGATGGCACAGATACGCAGTATTTT
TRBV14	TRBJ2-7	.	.	CASKAETDVEQYF	TGTGCCAGCAAAGCGGAGACGGACGTGGAGCAGTACTTC
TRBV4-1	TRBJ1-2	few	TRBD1	CASSTRTGSDYGYTF	TGCGCCAGCAGCACCCGGACAGGGTCTGACTATGGCTACACCTTC
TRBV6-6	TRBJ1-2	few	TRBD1	CASSSGTGAGGGYTF	TGTGCCAGCAGTTCCGGGACAGGGGCCGGCGGTGGCTACACCTTC
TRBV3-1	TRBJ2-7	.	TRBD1	CASSQGDRGKSEQYF	TGTGCCAGCAGCCAAGGCGACAGGGGAAAAAGCGAGCAGTACTTC
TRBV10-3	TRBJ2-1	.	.	CAISGMGSSYNEQFF	TGTGCCATCAGTGGCATGGGGAGCTCCTACAATGAGCAGTTCTTC
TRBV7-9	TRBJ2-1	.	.	CASSGARGTVDEQFF	TGTGCCAGCAGCGGGGCTAGGGGGACTGTCGATGAGCAGTTCTTC
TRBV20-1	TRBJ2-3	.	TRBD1	CSVPRTGGTQYF	TGCAGTGTCCCCCGTACAGGGGGTACGCAGTATTTT
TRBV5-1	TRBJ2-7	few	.	CASWEVQGNEQYF	TGCGCCAGCTGGGAGGTACAGGGAAATGAGCAGTACTTC
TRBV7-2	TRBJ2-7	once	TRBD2	CAGSLALAGAHYEQYF	TGTGCCGGCAGCTTAGCGCTGGCGGGAGCCCACTACGAGCAGTACTTC
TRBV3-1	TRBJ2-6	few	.	CASSDLSGANVLTF	TGTGCCAGCAGCGATCTCTCTGGGGCCAACGTCCTGACTTTC
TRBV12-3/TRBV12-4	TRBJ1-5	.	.	CASSPDHSNQPQHF	TGTGCCAGCAGTCCAGACCATAGCAATCAGCCCCAGCATTTT
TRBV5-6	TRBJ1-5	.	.	CASSSGLGYSNQPQHF	TGTGCCAGCAGCTCGGGCCTTGGGTATAGCAATCAGCCCCAGCATTTT
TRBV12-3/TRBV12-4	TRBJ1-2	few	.	CASSPTEDYGYTF	TGTGCCAGCAGTCCGACAGAGGATTATGGCTACACCTTC
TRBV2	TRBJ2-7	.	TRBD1	CASRRDRDVYEQYF	TGTGCCAGCAGGAGGGACAGGGACGTGTACGAGCAGTACTTC
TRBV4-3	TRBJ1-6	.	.	CASSQGYAGGNSPLHF	TGCGCCAGCAGCCAAGGTTACGCCGGTGGTAATTCACCCCTCCACTTT
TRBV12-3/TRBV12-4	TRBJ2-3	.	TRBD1	CAGSVTGGKSADTQYF	TGTGCCGGCAGTGTGACAGGGGGTAAATCAGCAGATACGCAGTATTTT
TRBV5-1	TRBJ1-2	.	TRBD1	CASSKTTGGAGGYTF	TGCGCCAGCAGTAAGACCACAGGGGGCGCGGGTGGCTACACCTTC
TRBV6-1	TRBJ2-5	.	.	CASSEGRIAGQETQYF	TGTGCCAGCAGTGAAGGCCGGATTGCCGGCCAAGAGACCCAGTACTTC
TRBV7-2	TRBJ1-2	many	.	CASSSPGRGYTF	TGTGCCAGCAGCTCGCCCGGGAGAGGCTACACCTTC
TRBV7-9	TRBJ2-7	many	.	CASSLFSALTEQYF	TGTGCCAGCAGCTTATTCAGTGCTCTTACCGAGCAGTACTTC
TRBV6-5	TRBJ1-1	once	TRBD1	CASSRTGQHTEAFF	TGTGCCAGCAGTAGGACGGGACAGCACACTGAAGCTTTCTTT
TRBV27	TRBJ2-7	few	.	CASSPAGESYEQYF	TGTGCCAGCAGTCCAGCCGGGGAATCCTACGAGCAGTACTTC
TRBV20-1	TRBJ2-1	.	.	CSARRLDYNEQFF	TGCAGTGCTAGAAGGCTGGATTACAATGAGCAGTTCTTC
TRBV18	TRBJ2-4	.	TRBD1	CASSPPMTGDGDIQYF	TGTGCCAGCTCACCACCGATGACAGGGGACGGAGACATTCAGTACTTC
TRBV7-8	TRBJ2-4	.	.	CASSRPGGHIQYF	TGTGCCAGCAGTAGACCCGGGGGGCACATTCAGTACTTC
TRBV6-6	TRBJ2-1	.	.	CASSAMREEPFF	TGTGCCAGCAGCGCCATGCGGGAAGAACCGTTCTTC
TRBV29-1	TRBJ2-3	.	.	CSVGPPSTDTQYF	TGCAGCGTTGGTCCTCCTTCCACAGATACGCAGTATTTT
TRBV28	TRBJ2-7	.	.	CASLPRGSSYEQYF	TGTGCCAGCCTCCCTCGAGGGAGCTCCTACGAGCAGTACTTC
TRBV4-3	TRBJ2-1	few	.	CASSHLTSANEQFF	TGCGCCAGCAGCCATTTGACTAGTGCAAATGAGCAGTTCTTC
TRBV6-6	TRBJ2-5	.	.	CASSYPGVETQYF	TGTGCCAGCAGTTACCCAGGAGTCGAGACCCAGTACTTC
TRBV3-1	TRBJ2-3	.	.	CASSHQESDTQYF	TGTGCCAGCAGCCACCAAGAATCAGATACGCAGTATTTT
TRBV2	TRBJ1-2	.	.	CASSEAPGAYGYTF	TGTGCCAGCAGTGAAGCGCCAGGAGCCTATGGCTACACCTTC
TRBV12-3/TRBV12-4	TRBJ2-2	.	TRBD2	CASQLTLAGGSRSGELFF	TGTGCCAGCCAGTTGACGCTAGCGGGAGGGAGTCGGTCCGGGGAGCTGTTTTTT
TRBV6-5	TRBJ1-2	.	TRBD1	CASRGTGGGCTF	TGTGCCAGCAGAGGGACAGGGGGAGGCTGCACCTTC
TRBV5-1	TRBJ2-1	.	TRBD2	CASSLAGTSHNEQFF	TGCGCCAGCAGCTTGGCAGGGACTAGCCATAATGAGCAGTTCTTC
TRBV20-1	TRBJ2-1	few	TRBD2	CSAPTYPGGDEQFF	TGCAGTGCTCCCACCTACCCGGGAGGCGATGAGCAGTTCTTC
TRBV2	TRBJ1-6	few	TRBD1	CASSASTGTGDNSPLHF	TGTGCCAGCAGTGCATCTACCGGGACAGGAGATAATTCACCCCTCCACTTT
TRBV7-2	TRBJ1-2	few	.	CASSSVLGYGYTF	TGTGCCAGCAGCTCGGTATTAGGGTATGGCTACACCTTC
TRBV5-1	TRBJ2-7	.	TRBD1	CASSLDRGHGLNEQYF	TGCGCCAGCAGCCTCGACAGGGGGCATGGGCTGAATGAGCAGTACTTC
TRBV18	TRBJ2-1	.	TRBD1	CASSPGQTSYNEQFF	TGTGCCAGCTCACCGGGACAGACTTCCTACAATGAGCAGTTCTTC
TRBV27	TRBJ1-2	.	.	CARKNRDEGGYTF	TGTGCCAGGAAGAACAGGGACGAAGGTGGCTACACCTTC
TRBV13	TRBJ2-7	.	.	CASSQAPPAYEQYF	TGTGCCAGCAGCCAAGCCCCACCGGCCTACGAGCAGTACTTC
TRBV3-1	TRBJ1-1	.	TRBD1	CASSPLTGESTEAFF	TGTGCCAGCAGCCCTCTTACAGGGGAGAGCACTGAAGCTTTCTTT
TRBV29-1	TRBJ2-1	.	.	CSVEVPRNLILYNEQFF	TGCAGCGTTGAAGTCCCCAGGAACCTAATCCTCTACAATGAGCAGTTCTTC
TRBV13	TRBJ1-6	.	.	CASSRNSPLHF	TGTGCCAGCTCAAGAAATTCACCCCTCCACTTT